A single sample gave rise to the 21 T cell receptor beta chains below, sequenced in a study of blood T cells in healthy people across ages. A second PCR of 7 to 11 cycles used a sample-barcoded 5' primer and a J-beta primer mix. TCRdb redid the calling of the 5' RACE reads with MiXCR, one entry per CDR3 protein. The data show hundreds of thousands of distinct CDR3 sequences, with approximately 30% seen just once and 15% to 18% held by the top ten. The sample taken for sequencing was blood. Receptor source: a woman older than 75 in good health.

With respect to this clonotype: A read error is possible here, since a much larger clone lies one base away. The gene calls are TRBV20-1 and TRBJ2-7; 10 positions match TRBD1. The germline CDR1 and CDR2 sequences are DFQATT and SNEGSKA (reference sequence). This CDR3 spans 12 amino acids. V lost 7 bases, J lost 6 bases, and 6 bases stayed unmatched. The CDR3 nucleotides are TGCAGTGGCTGGGACAGGGGTTTCGAGCAGTACTTC. This translates into CSGWDRGFEQYF.

The rearrangement joins TRBV11-2 to TRBJ2-2; TRBD2 aligns across 8 bases. Germline lookup yields CDR1 SGHAT and CDR2 FQNNGV. This CDR3 is 18 amino acids long. Unmatched junction bases numbered 16, after V lost 7 bases and J lost 3 bases. The CDR3 here is CASNTPRGAGADTGELFF. CDR3 coding DNA: TGTGCCAGCAACACCCCGAGGGGAGCGGGGGCCGACACCGGGGAGCTGTTTTTT.

This clonotype was counted at least ten times. The chain has TRBV6-1 and TRBJ1-2, with D maybe TRBD1 (5 bases). V dropped 3 bases and J dropped 2 bases, with 13 bases sitting between them. Germline loops: CDR1 MNHNS, CDR2 SASEGT. The CDR3 contains 15 residues. DNA of the CDR3: TGTGCCAGCAGTGATGGGGGTGGGGGGAACTATGGCTACACCTTC. As protein: CASSDGGGGNYGYTF.

This clonotype was recorded a few times. The chain has TRBV5-1 and TRBJ2-2; D may be TRBD2 (5 bases). V dropped 3 bases and J dropped 0 bases, with 9 bases sitting between them. The CDR3 has 15 residues. Germline CDR1 is SGHRS and CDR2 is YFSETQ. The chain's CDR3 is CASSSLAANTGELFF. The CDR3 DNA is TGCGCCAGCAGCTCTCTAGCAGCGAACACCGGGGAGCTGTTTTTT. Together with reference TRBV5-1 and TRBJ2-2, the CDR3 gives the full variable domain: KAGVTQTPRYLIKTRGQQVTLSCSPISGHRSVSWYQQTPGQGLQFLFEYFSETQRNKGNFPGRFSGRQFSNSRSEMNVSTLELGDSALYLCASSSLAANTGELFFGEGSRLTVL.

The V gene is TRBV7-9, the J gene TRBJ2-5; D not certain. The CDR3 is made up of 12 amino acids. In germline, CDR1 is SEHNR, CDR2 FQNEAQ (reference sequence). V was pared by 2 bases and J by 11 bases, with 12 bases between. CDR3 sequence (DNA): TGTGCCAGCAGCTTAATCCAGAATGAGCAGTACTTC. This sequence encodes CASSLIQNEQYF.

The rearrangement joins TRBV29-1 to TRBJ2-5, with D perhaps matching TRBD1 (5 bases). V dropped 7 bases and J dropped 2 bases, with 8 bases sitting between them. CDR3 length equals 11 residues. Germline-derived CDR1 and CDR2 are SQVTM and ANQGSEA. The CDR3 region has the DNA TGCAGCGCTCGGACACAAGAGACCCAGTACTTC. Residues: CSARTQETQYF.

In this sample, this clonotype turned up a few times. A clone one base away is much larger, so this may be a read error. J is TRBJ2-4 and V is TRBV12-3 or TRBV12-4; 10 bases are shared with TRBD1. V gave up 6 bases and J gave up 13 bases; unmatched junction bases: 15. This CDR3 spans 15 amino acids. The CDR3 DNA follows: TGTGCCAGCAGGCGAACTGGACAGGGGGTCAACGGGCAGTACTTC. Encoded protein: CASRRTGQGVNGQYF.

This clonotype showed up just a few times. V and J are TRBV29-1 and TRBJ1-1; the match to TRBD1 covers 7 bases. Germline-derived CDR1 and CDR2 are SQVTM and ANQGSEA. V lost 0 bases to trimming and J lost 7 bases; unmatched junction nucleotides: 11. The CDR3 covers 15 residues. CDR3 sequence (DNA): TGCAGCGTTGAAGATCGAACAGGGGCGCGGGGTGAAGCTTTCTTT. As protein: CSVEDRTGARGEAFF.

The gene calls are TRBV18 and TRBJ1-4; D not resolved. The V and J ends lost 1 base and 8 bases respectively, with 14 bases between them. The CDR3 runs 15 residues. Germline CDR1 KGHSH, CDR2 LQKENI. CDR3 sequence (DNA): TGTGCCAGCTCACCACAAGACTTCCCGGGAGAAAAACTGTTTTTT. It specifies CASSPQDFPGEKLFF.

Here the CDR3 DNA reads TGTGCCAGCAGCTTAGGCGGTGGGGAACAGCCCCAGCATTTT. Protein sequence: CASSLGGGEQPQHF. The chain joins TRBV7-9 to TRBJ1-5; D unresolved. The V gene's germline CDR1 is SEHNR and CDR2 FQNEAQ (reference sequence). V lost 1 base, J lost 7 bases, and 11 bases lay in between. The CDR3 totals 14 residues.

V usage is TRBV7-2 and J usage is TRBJ2-5; 9 bases match TRBD1. This CDR3 has 15 amino acids. Trimming took 5 bases from V and 11 from J; bases not matched to a gene: 15. The V gene's germline CDR1 is SGHTA and CDR2 FQGNSA. Here the CDR3 reads CASSVGGTGTWEQYF. The CDR3 coding sequence is TGTGCCAGCAGCGTTGGCGGGACAGGGACTTGGGAGCAGTACTTC.

This chain connects TRBV20-1 to TRBJ2-4; 7 nucleotides agree with TRBD2. This CDR3 has 20 residues. Germline V gives CDR1 DFQATT, CDR2 SNEGSKA (reference sequence). After removal of 2 bases from V and 0 bases from J, the junction contained 19 bases not matched to a gene. In DNA, the CDR3 is TGCAGTGCTAGACCGCCAACTAGCGCCACGTCCCCACTAGCCAAAAACATTCAGTACTTC. It yields the protein CSARPPTSATSPLAKNIQYF.

This chain joins TRBV28 and TRBJ1-2, with TRBD1 matching over 9 bases. In germline, CDR1 is MDHEN, CDR2 SYDVKM. This CDR3 has 15 amino acids. Trimming at V came to 6 bases and at J to 4 bases, leaving 9 bases not matched to a gene. CDR3 in DNA: TGTGCCAGCAGCCCCCAGGACAGGGGTAGCTATGGCTACACCTTC. Protein sequence: CASSPQDRGSYGYTF.

This clonotype has ten or more counts. A much more abundant neighbour one base away suggests this may be a read error. This rearrangement joins TRBV29-1 to TRBJ2-6, with D tentatively TRBD1 or TRBD2 (5 bases each). Germline V lookup: CDR1 SQVTM, CDR2 ANQGSEA. This CDR3 has 13 amino acids. The CDR3 is CSVASSGANVRTF. The CDR3 bases are TGCAGCGTTGCTAGCTCTGGGGCCAACGTCCGGACTTTC.

This clonotype has ten or more counts. The V call is TRBV6-1, the J call TRBJ2-1, with 13 bases aligning to TRBD2. Germline trimming cut 6 bases from V and 9 bases from J; bases unmatched to any gene: 8. The CDR3 consists of 15 residues. The V gene's germline CDR1 is MNHNS and CDR2 SASEGT. The DNA of the CDR3 is TGTGCCAGCAGCACTACTAGCGGGGGGGCCAGTGAGCAGTTCTTC. Protein: CASSTTSGGASEQFF.

This clonotype has only a few counts. The rearrangement uses TRBV6-1 and TRBJ1-5; D ambiguous. Per the germline V gene, CDR1 is MNHNS and CDR2 is SASEGT. This CDR3 spans 14 amino acids. V lost 4 bases to trimming and J lost 3 bases, with 10 bases between them. This chain's CDR3 is CASSVGRFNQPQHF. The CDR3 DNA sequence: TGTGCCAGCAGTGTCGGCAGATTCAATCAGCCCCAGCATTTT.

This clonotype was counted ten times or more. The chain links TRBV6-5 to TRBJ2-7; the match to TRBD2 covers 8 bases. The CDR3 runs 17 residues. Trimming cost V 2 bases and J 6 bases; bases outside gene matches: 15. Germline values: CDR1 MNHEY, CDR2 SVGAGI. CDR3 nucleotides: TGTGCCAGCAGTTACCGAAGTCCAGGACGGGGGGGGGTCGAGCAGTACTTC. Translating it yields CASSYRSPGRGGVEQYF.

A remark on this clonotype: This sequence may be a read error, since a much larger clone differs from it by one base. This CDR3 reads CASSLRHGTGLGNEQYF. Written as DNA, the CDR3 is TGTGCCAGCAGCTTAAGACATGGGACAGGGCTAGGCAATGAGCAGTACTTC. The V gene is TRBV11-2, the J gene TRBJ2-5; 9 nucleotides match TRBD1. CDR1 and CDR2 (germline): SGHAT, FQNNGV. The CDR3 loop spans 17 amino acids. J lost 11 bases, V lost 2 bases, and 18 bases had no gene match.

In regard to this clonotype: Possible read error: a much larger clone is one base away. V gene TRBV5-1 combines with J gene TRBJ2-5, with D perhaps matching TRBD1 (5 bases). This CDR3 is built from 15 residues. Germline lookup yields CDR1 SGHRS and CDR2 YFSETQ. The CDR3 DNA follows: TGCGCCAACAGCCTGACTTCTGGGGCTGGGGAGACCCAGTACTTC. This sequence encodes CANSLTSGAGETQYF.

A few counts support this clonotype. The chain combines TRBV21-1 with TRBJ1-1; TRBD1 was called by the table and not checked on the DNA. TRBV21-1 is flagged as a pseudogene. CDR3 length equals 16 residues. The CDR3 here is CASSNTLGDRRTEAFF. Here the CDR3 DNA reads TGTGCCAGCAGCAACACCCTGGGGGACAGGCGGACTGAAGCTTTCTTT.

The genes are TRBV13 and TRBJ2-2; D is tentatively TRBD1 or TRBD2 (6 bases each). The germline V gene encodes CDR1 PRHDT and CDR2 FYEKMQ (reference sequence). CDR3 length equals 16 residues. The V gene lost 5 bases and the J gene lost 2 bases, with 15 bases spanning the gap. The CDR3 DNA follows: TGTGCCAGCAGCCAACGGGGGCCGACTAACACCGGGGAGCTGTTTTTT. Protein: CASSQRGPTNTGELFF.